Detailed here is one T cell receptor (beta chain). Its specificity is not known. V gave up 4 bases and J gave up 1 base; unmatched junction bases: 5. Germline CDR1 SNHLY, CDR2 FYNNEI. The CDR3 is made up of 15 amino acids. The data were taken from a study of identical twins. Study outcomes and limitations: Abundant beta clonotypes from cord blood had fewer insertions, unlike memory repertoires, which showed none. The degree of excess twin sharing was weaker in beta out-of-frame sequences.

Template switching added a universal primer binding site, and final cDNA carried unique molecular identifiers. TCRdb processed the 5' RACE reads anew with MiXCR; each CDR3 protein has one entry. Among some 1,700,000 distinct CDR3 sequences listed, around a third were seen once. The TCR originated in a newborn girl in good health. The chain couples TRBV2 to TRBJ2-7; 9 positions agree with TRBD2. The sample was cord blood. CDR3 sequence (DNA): TGTGCCAGCAGTGTTGGCGGGAGGGCATCCTACGAGCAGTACTTC. Translation: CASSVGGRASYEQYF.